One and the same sample provided the 27 T cell receptor beta chains below, sequenced in a study of tumor-infiltrating lymphocytes in primary liver carcinoma. Total RNA and DNA came together from approximately 20-30 mg of bulk tissue without cell sorting. TCR beta cDNA came from about 500 ng total RNA, primed with a constant-region primer. ARM-PCR was slightly modified, and three nested multiplex PCR rounds with it gave rise to the TCR beta libraries. The opening two PCR rounds, roughly 11 cycles each, paired TRBV1-TRBV30 forward primers with a C-beta reverse primer. TCRdb re-called the multiplex PCR reads with MiXCR, one entry per CDR3 protein. In the table there are 45,000 or so distinct CDR3 sequences, around 72% of which are singletons. The sample comprised liver tumor tissue from sampling region 2. Stated subset: tumor region T2, inferior pole. The receptors originated from a man aged 35 to 55 with primary liver carcinoma and hepatitis B virus infection.

The rearrangement links TRBV6-1 to TRBJ2-6; D perhaps matches TRBD1 (6 bases). V lost 3 bases and J 0 bases, leaving 15 bases between the germline ends. CDR1 MNHNS and CDR2 SASEGT come from the germline V gene. There are 18 residues in the CDR3. In nucleotides, the CDR3 is TGTGCCAGCAGTGACAGACAGGTGCGAATCTCTGGGGCCAACGTCCTGACTTTC. The encoded protein is CASSDRQVRISGANVLTF.

The V and J genes are TRBV7-6 and TRBJ2-1; D is unclear. This CDR3 spans 12 amino acids. Germline values: CDR1 SGHVS, CDR2 FNYEAQ. Trimming left V 1 base short and J 7 bases short, with 5 bases between. The CDR3 DNA sequence: TGTGCCAGCAGCTTAGTGGGGAATGAGCAGTTCTTC. Translating gives CASSLVGNEQFF.

With regard to this clonotype: The conserved phenylalanine or tryptophan is not found at the CDR3 terminus, so this likely reflects a read error. V is TRBV5-1 and J is TRBJ2-5; D may be TRBD1 or TRBD2 (5 bases each). Germline loops: CDR1 SGHRS, CDR2 YFSETQ. CDR3 size: 14 residues. CDR3 nucleotide sequence: TGCGCCAGCAACTTGGCTCAGGGCGGGGAGACCCAGTACTAC. Its translation is CASNLAQGGETQYY.

With regard to this clonotype: One junction end disagrees with the germline gene, perhaps due to a read error. The rearrangement uses TRBV6-1 and TRBJ2-3; no reliable D call. Germline CDR1 and CDR2: MNHNS and SASEGT. The CDR3 runs 12 residues. CDR3 region: CASKPRAETQYF. For the CDR3, the DNA is TGTGCCAGCAAGCCCCGCGCAGAAACGCAGTATTTT.

The chain links TRBV12-5 to TRBJ2-3; D possibly uses TRBD1 or TRBD2 (5 bases each). Germline loops: CDR1 LGHNT, CDR2 FRNRAP. V lost 6 bases and J lost 4, with 14 bases in between. The CDR3 has 14 amino acids. CDR3 sequence reads: CASGPGTQADTQYF. The CDR3 bases are TGTGCTAGTGGACCCGGGACCCAGGCAGATACGCAGTATTTT.

A remark on this clonotype: The CDR3 does not close with the conserved phenylalanine or tryptophan, likely indicating a read error. The chain joins TRBV4-1 to TRBJ2-1; TRBD2 is a possible D gene (6 bases). The CDR3 length is 14 residues. Germline CDR1 and CDR2: MGHRA and YSYEKL. The CDR3 reads CASNQVEGWNEQFL. The CDR3 DNA reads TGCGCCAGCAACCAAGTGGAGGGGTGGAATGAGCAGTTCCTC.

Notes on this clonotype: One junction end disagrees with the germline gene, perhaps due to a read error. The chain joins TRBV5-6 to TRBJ1-3; possibly TRBD1 for D (6 bases). Germline V gene sequence: CDR1 SGHDT, CDR2 YYEEEE. There are 14 residues in the CDR3. CDR3 sequence reads: CVSSFRGAGKTIYF. As DNA, the CDR3 is TGTGTCAGCAGCTTCAGGGGCGCTGGAAAGACCATATATTTT.

Concerning this clonotype: At one boundary the junction diverges from the germline segment, which might be a read error. The chain has TRBV6-2 or TRBV6-3 and TRBJ1-1; D gene unclear. CDR3 length: 12 amino acids. Per germline, CDR1 MNHEY and CDR2 SVGEGT. The chain's CDR3 is CASRIRNTEAIF. In nucleotides, the CDR3 is TGTGCCAGCCGGATACGTAACACTGAAGCTATCTTT.

Concerning this clonotype: This may arise from a read error, as a much more abundant clone is one base away. The V and J genes are TRBV30 and TRBJ2-3, with D perhaps TRBD2 (5 bases). CDR1 is GTSNPN, CDR2 SVGIG, per germline (reference sequence). The CDR3 covers 10 residues. The CDR3 coding sequence is TGTGCCTGGGAACTAGATGCGCAGTATTTT. It codes for CAWELDAQYF.

There are a few counts of this clonotype. The chain has TRBV9 and TRBJ2-3, with 11 bases matching TRBD2. The germline CDR1 and CDR2 sequences are SGDLS and YYNGEE. The trim removed 1 base at V and 3 bases at J, leaving 4 bases unmatched. The CDR3 loop spans 16 amino acids. The CDR3: CASSVLAGGYTDTQYF. DNA of the CDR3: TGTGCCAGCAGCGTACTAGCGGGAGGTTATACAGATACGCAGTATTTT. Drawing the rest from reference TRBV9 and TRBJ2-3, the complete variable domain is DSGVTQTPKHLITATGQRVTLRCSPRSGDLSVYWYQQSLDQGLQFLIQYYNGEERAKGNILERFSAQQFPDLHSELNLSSLELGDSALYFCASSVLAGGYTDTQYFGPGTRLTVL.

As for this clonotype: One junction end disagrees with the germline gene, perhaps due to a read error. The rearrangement links TRBV5-4 to TRBJ2-1; no clear D. Germline V gene sequence: CDR1 SGHNT, CDR2 YYREEE (reference sequence). The CDR3 spans 14 residues. The CDR3 DNA reads TGTGCCAGCAGCTTGGTTAGCTTCCACGATGCGCAGATCTTC. Encoded protein: CASSLVSFHDAQIF.

At least ten counts were recorded for this clonotype. The chain couples TRBV2 to TRBJ1-6; possibly TRBD1 for D (5 bases). Germline-derived CDR1 and CDR2 are SNHLY and FYNNEI. Trimming took 8 bases from V and 7 from J, leaving 9 bases between them. The CDR3 totals 12 residues. The CDR3 nucleotides read TGTGCCAGCGGGGGTACCAATTCACCCCTCCACTTT. It is translated as CASGGTNSPLHF.

The gene calls are TRBV5-1 and TRBJ2-1; the D gene is possibly TRBD2 (5 bases). CDR3 length equals 15 residues. Deletions cut 0 bases from V and 6 bases from J, with 13 bases between. CDR1 is SGHRS, CDR2 YFSETQ, per germline. DNA for the CDR3: TGCGCCAGCAGCTTGGTAGTGACTAATGGCAATGAGCAGTTCTTC. This sequence encodes CASSLVVTNGNEQFF.

Of note for this clonotype: Mismatch with germline at one junction end may stem from a read error. This chain uses TRBV5-4 with TRBJ2-3; D is perhaps TRBD1 or TRBD2 (5 bases each). The CDR3 length is 15 residues. The V gene's germline CDR1 is SGHNT and CDR2 YYREEE (reference sequence). The CDR3 nucleotides read TGTGCCAGCAGGGTAGTGGGACCTCGCGGTGATATGCAGTATTTT. Protein: CASRVVGPRGDMQYF.

With regard to this clonotype: The junction does not match germline at one end; this may be a read error. The rearrangement joins TRBV10-3 to TRBJ2-1, with D perhaps TRBD2 (5 bases). CDR1 and CDR2 (germline): ENHRY, SYGVKD. The CDR3 has 15 amino acids. The CDR3 spells CAINPTIQSCNEQFF. CDR3 in DNA: TGTGCCATCAACCCGACTATCCAATCCTGCAATGAGCAGTTCTTT.

Details on this clonotype: At one boundary the junction diverges from the germline segment, which might be a read error. V gene TRBV6-1 combines with J gene TRBJ1-2; 8 positions match TRBD1. Germline V CDR1 and CDR2: MNHNS, SASEGT. The CDR3 length is 14 residues. CDR3 DNA sequence: TGTACCAGCAAAGATGGACAGGGTTCGTATGGCTACACCTTC. Translating it yields CTSKDGQGSYGYTF.

Judged by abundance, this clonotype is medium-sized. The chain's CDR3 is CSVEVQGLEEDEQYF. The CDR3 coding sequence is TGCAGCGTTGAAGTCCAGGGACTAGAAGAGGACGAGCAGTACTTC. The gene calls are TRBV29-1 and TRBJ2-7; TRBD2 matches 8 bases. Per germline, CDR1 SQVTM and CDR2 ANQGSEA. The CDR3 is made up of 15 amino acids. The junction had 10 bases not matched to a gene; V was cut back by 1 base and J by 5 bases.

The chain recombines TRBV5-8 with TRBJ2-5; D is unclear. Germline-derived CDR1 and CDR2 are SGHTS and YDEGEE. This CDR3 has 15 residues. The DNA for the CDR3 is TGTATCAGCAGGACGACGGACGGTAGGCAAGAGACCCAGTACTTC. This gives the protein CISRTTDGRQETQYF.

As concerns this clonotype: One junction end disagrees with the germline gene, perhaps due to a read error. The chain employs TRBV4-2 and TRBJ2-3; D is undetermined. The germline V gene has CDR1 LGHNA and CDR2 YNFKEQ. The CDR3 contains 15 residues. The CDR3 spells CASSQELGNTDTQYF. CDR3 in DNA: TGTGCCAGTAGCCAAGAATTAGGGAACACAGATACGCAGTATTTT.

The sample holds one count of this clonotype. This may be a read error: a much more frequent sequence differs by one nucleotide. This chain joins TRBV5-1 and TRBJ2-3; D is perhaps TRBD2 (5 bases). Germline V gene sequence: CDR1 SGHRS, CDR2 YFSETQ. V shed 6 bases and J shed 4 bases, with 15 bases lying between them. The length of the CDR3 is 14 residues. CDR3 sequence: CASNGRGVPDTQYF. CDR3 sequence (DNA): TGCGCCAGCAACGGACGGGGAGTACCAGATACGCAGTATTTT.

This chain links TRBV7-8 with TRBJ2-1, with TRBD1 matching 10 bases. The V gene's germline CDR1 is SGHVS and CDR2 FQNEAQ. Losses at the gene ends were 5 bases for V and 1 base for J; bases not matched to a gene: 8. The CDR3 covers 17 residues. The CDR3 is CASSPNSDRGSYNEQFF. CDR3 coding DNA: TGTGCCAGCAGCCCGAACTCGGACAGGGGGTCCTACAATGAGCAGTTCTTC. Looking up the rest from reference TRBV7-8 and TRBJ2-1 gives the full variable domain: GAGVSQSPRYKVAKRGQDVALRCDPISGHVSLFWYQQALGQGPEFLTYFQNEAQLDKSGLPSDRFFAERPEGSVSTLKIQRTQQEDSAVYLCASSPNSDRGSYNEQFFGPGTRLTVL.

Regarding this clonotype: At one boundary the junction diverges from the germline segment, which might be a read error. V usage is TRBV25-1 and J usage is TRBJ1-5; 8 positions match TRBD1. CDR1 is MGHDK, CDR2 SYGVNS, per germline. This CDR3 has 18 amino acids. The CDR3 loop reads CASTTGTGPPLGNQPLHF. CDR3 nucleotide sequence: TGTGCTAGCACCACCGGGACAGGACCCCCTTTGGGCAATCAGCCCCTGCATTTT.

In regard to this clonotype: At one end, the junction sequence differs from germline, possibly due to a read error. V usage is TRBV29-1 and J usage is TRBJ2-1; D gene unclear. Germline loops: CDR1 SQVTM, CDR2 ANQGSEA. This CDR3 has 13 amino acids. The CDR3: CSAAPLSYNEEFF. The CDR3 region has the DNA TGCAGCGCCGCCCCCCTCTCCTACAATGAGGAGTTCTTT.

Turning to this clonotype: One junction end does not reproduce the germline sequence, and a read error may be involved. J is TRBJ1-6 and V is TRBV11-2, with D unresolved. Germline loops: CDR1 SGHAT, CDR2 FQNNGV. The CDR3 is made up of 13 amino acids. The DNA of the CDR3 is TGTGCCAGCGCGGGCGGAAATAATTCACGCCTCCACTTT. Protein sequence: CASAGGNNSRLHF.

About this clonotype: The CDR3 end shows no conserved phenylalanine or tryptophan, and so a read error is likely. The V and J genes are TRBV29-1 and TRBJ2-7; D is undetermined. The V gene's germline CDR1 is SQVTM and CDR2 ANQGSEA. The ends were cut back, 7 bases at V and 2 bases at J, with 24 bases in the middle. CDR3 size: 16 residues. CDR3 loop: CSAMTPGTGTPYEQYL. The DNA of the CDR3 is TGCAGCGCCATGACACCTGGAACCGGCACTCCCTACGAGCAGTACCTC.

This clonotype has a handful of counts. V usage is TRBV9 and J usage is TRBJ1-3; no clear D. CDR1 is SGDLS, CDR2 YYNGEE, per germline. V was shortened by 5 bases and J by 0 bases, with 12 bases between the two germline ends. This CDR3 comprises 15 residues. The CDR3 sequence: CASSAGRISGNTIYF. Written as DNA, the CDR3 is TGTGCCAGCAGTGCCGGTCGCATCTCTGGAAACACCATATATTTT.

Points on this clonotype: The CDR3 does not end in the conserved phenylalanine or tryptophan, so this is likely a read error. The DNA is left out, because the CDR3 cannot be placed on it with certainty; the CDR3 is given as TCRdb lists it. The chain has TRBV12-3 or TRBV12-4 and TRBJ2-7; TRBD1 is the table's D call and was not checked against the DNA. The CDR3 region is 13 residues in length, termini included. CDR3 loop: CASSLGTGGELYL.